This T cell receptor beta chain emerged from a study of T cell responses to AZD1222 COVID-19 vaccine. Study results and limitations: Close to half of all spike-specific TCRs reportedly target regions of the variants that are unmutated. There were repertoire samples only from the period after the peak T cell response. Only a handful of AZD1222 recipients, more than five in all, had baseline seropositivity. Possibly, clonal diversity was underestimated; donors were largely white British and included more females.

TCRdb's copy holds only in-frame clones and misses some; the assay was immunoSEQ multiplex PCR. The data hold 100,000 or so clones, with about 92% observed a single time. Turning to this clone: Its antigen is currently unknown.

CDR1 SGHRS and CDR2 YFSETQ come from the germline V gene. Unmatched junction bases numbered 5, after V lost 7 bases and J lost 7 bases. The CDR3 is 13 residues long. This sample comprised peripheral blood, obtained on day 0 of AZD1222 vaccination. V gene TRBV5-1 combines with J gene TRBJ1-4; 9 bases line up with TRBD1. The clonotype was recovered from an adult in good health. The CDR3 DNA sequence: TGCGCCAGCGGGGACAGGGATACTGAAAAACTGTTTTTT. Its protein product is CASGDRDTEKLFF.